The rows below give T cell receptor beta chains drawn from one sample of a study of cytomegalovirus exposure and HLA in healthy donors. Method: immunoSEQ multiplex PCR; TCRdb's copy keeps in-frame clones and lacks some. The table lists about 110,000 clones, about 83% of them singletons. The sequenced material came from PBMCs. These receptors all come from a female donor in good health and CMV-seropositive. Each CDR3 is given without its conserved first and last residue. D genes are given only for firm matches.

D,V,J,CDR3
.,TRBV7-8,TRBJ2-2,ASSLARNTGELF
TRBD1,TRBV4-1,TRBJ2-3,ASSQGTGPLESPIADTQY
.,TRBV5-1,TRBJ2-3,ASSLESGLSADTQY
.,TRBV29-1,TRBJ2-3,STGQQTSTDTQY
.,TRBV7-2,TRBJ1-1,ASSQRHLNTEAF
TRBD2,TRBV7-6,TRBJ2-5,ASSLGPGQSRLAGSQETQY
TRBD1,TRBV18,TRBJ1-5,ASSPPQGANQPQH
TRBD1,TRBV2,TRBJ1-1,ASRLQGSEAF
TRBD1,TRBV14,TRBJ1-2,ASSQIPDRGHGYT
TRBD1,TRBV19,TRBJ2-1,ASSMDRGNLEQF
.,TRBV5-1,TRBJ2-3,ASSSQGTDTQY
.,TRBV2,TRBJ1-5,ASTDSLYQPQH
TRBD2,TRBV4-1,TRBJ2-3,ASSRARTSSPADTQY
TRBD1,TRBV6-5,TRBJ1-6,AGTGQGASPLH
TRBD1,TRBV5-6,TRBJ1-1,ASSLVQGDNLNTEAF
.,TRBV10-3,TRBJ1-3,AIREAGAAGNTIY
.,TRBV25-1,TRBJ1-1,ASSEYGGAEAF
TRBD1,TRBV9,TRBJ2-3,ASSVGGRGTGDTQY
.,TRBV7-9,TRBJ2-3,ASSLGRGTDTQY
TRBD1,TRBV7-2,TRBJ2-5,ASSQRQGPETQY
.,TRBV30,TRBJ1-1,AWSKQDNTEAF
TRBD1,TRBV6-1,TRBJ2-3,ASSESPGQGADTQY
TRBD1,TRBV2,TRBJ2-1,ASSTTGTGAQF
.,TRBV9,TRBJ1-1,ASSVTGSFERNTEAF
.,TRBV9,TRBJ1-5,ASSPSGSHANQPQH
.,TRBV6-5,TRBJ1-5,ASSSGGHQPQH
.,TRBV10-1,TRBJ1-1,ASSDCGARGSEAF
TRBD2,TRBV2,TRBJ2-1,ASSDLRLAGYNEQF
.,TRBV2,TRBJ1-5,ASSPLGAVSNQPQH
TRBD1,TRBV5-1,TRBJ1-3,ASRQTGASGNTIY
TRBD2,TRBV7-2,TRBJ2-1,ASSSQTSGGAERF